The 30 T cell receptor beta chains in this list originate from one sample, sequenced in a study of a mutant IDH1 vaccine in newly diagnosed glioma. The time point was: week 47, end of study. What each vaccine dose contained was 300 ug of mutant IDH1 20-mer peptide, accompanied by topical imiquimod. Method: immunoSEQ multiplex PCR; TCRdb's copy keeps in-frame clones and lacks some. Found here are about 56,000 clones, over 70% of them singletons; the top ten hold around 5%. These receptors are not linked to any known antigen. The sequencing here drew on PBMCs, taken from a glioma patient whose treatment included an IDH1 peptide vaccine. These receptors were collected from a man in his forties or fifties with glioma.

In regard to this clone: In the same sample, other DNA sequences code for this CDR3. CDR3 loop: CASSSDRGETQYF. The CDR3 nucleotides read TGTGCCAGCAGCTCCGACAGGGGGGAGACCCAGTACTTC. The V and J genes are TRBV7-2 and TRBJ2-5; 9 bases fit TRBD1. CDR3 length: 13 amino acids. Germline assignment: CDR1 SGHTA and CDR2 FQGNSA. V shed 4 bases and J 5 bases; nucleotides not matched to a gene: 2. Looking up the rest from reference TRBV7-2 and TRBJ2-5 gives the full variable domain: GAGVSQSPSNKVTEKGKDVELRCDPISGHTALYWYRQSLGQGLEFLIYFQGNSAPDKSGLPSDRFSAERTGGSVSTLTIQRTQQEDSAVYLCASSSDRGETQYFGPGTRLLVL.

The V gene is TRBV6-5, the J gene TRBJ1-1, with a tentative D call TRBD1 (5 bases). Trimming cost V 5 bases and J 11 bases, with 15 bases left between them. The V gene's germline CDR1 is MNHEY and CDR2 SVGAGI. The CDR3 length is 12 residues. DNA for the CDR3: TGTGCCAGCAGTCCTTTGGGGGACCAGGCTTTCTTT. Protein sequence: CASSPLGDQAFF.

This chain uses TRBV5-1 with TRBJ1-5; D remains unclear. V was clipped by 1 base and J by 4 bases, with 6 bases between them. Germline CDR1 SGHRS, CDR2 YFSETQ. This CDR3 contains 13 residues. CDR3 region: CASSLTGNQPQHF. DNA of the CDR3: TGCGCCAGCAGCTTGACGGGGAATCAGCCCCAGCATTTT.

The chain has TRBV9 and TRBJ2-1; 7 bases fit TRBD2. Trimming took 0 bases from V and 4 from J; bases not matched to a gene: 4. The CDR3 spans 15 residues. Germline V CDR1 and CDR2: SGDLS, YYNGEE. The CDR3 here is CASSVADGGYNEQFF. In DNA, the CDR3 is TGTGCCAGCAGCGTAGCTGACGGGGGGTACAATGAGCAGTTCTTC.

This chain uses TRBV19 with TRBJ1-2, with 8 bases matching TRBD1. Germline CDR1 is LNHDA and CDR2 is SQIVND (reference sequence). The CDR3 sequence is 17 residues long. The junction had 10 bases not matched to a gene; V was cut back by 3 bases and J by 1 base. CDR3 nucleotide sequence: TGTGCCAGTAGTATCCGGACAGGGAGAGCCGGTAACTATGGCTACACCTTC. Its translation is CASSIRTGRAGNYGYTF.

This clone was seen once. This CDR3 reads CATLPSSAGSSNEKLFF. The CDR3 nucleotides are TGTGCCACCCTACCTTCGTCAGCCGGGTCTTCGAATGAAAAACTGTTTTTT. The chain recombines TRBV19 with TRBJ1-4, with D unresolved. CDR3 size: 17 residues. V lost 10 bases and J lost 5, with 26 bases in between. Germline assignment: CDR1 LNHDA and CDR2 SQIVND (reference sequence). The full variable domain, in which reference TRBV19 and TRBJ1-4 provide the parts outside the CDR3, is DGGITQSPKYLFRKEGQNVTLSCEQNLNHDAMYWYRQDPGQGLRLIYYSQIVNDFQKGDIAEGYSVSREKKESFPLTVTSAQKNPTAFYLCATLPSSAGSSNEKLFFGSGTQLSVL.

The chain joins TRBV4-1 to TRBJ1-4, with D maybe TRBD1 (5 bases). The CDR3 consists of 15 residues. The germline gives CDR1 MGHRA, CDR2 YSYEKL. V dropped 1 base and J dropped 5 bases, with 11 bases sitting between them. The CDR3 DNA is TGCGCCAGCAGCCAAGTAGGGGCCGGGAATGAAAAACTGTTTTTT. Encoded protein: CASSQVGAGNEKLFF.

The rearrangement joins TRBV7-2 to TRBJ2-3; D not resolved. The CDR3 sequence is 12 residues long. From germline, CDR1 is SGHTA and CDR2 FQGNSA. Trimming left V 7 bases short and J 4 bases short, with 9 bases between. This CDR3 reads CASTLRSDTQYF. The CDR3 DNA reads TGTGCCAGCACACTTCGGTCAGATACGCAGTATTTT.

This clone was counted a few times. The J gene is TRBJ1-1, the V gene TRBV27, with a possible D match to TRBD1 (5 bases). This CDR3 region has 14 residues. The V end was cut by 3 bases, the J end by 6 bases, with 14 bases between. CDR1 is MNHEY and CDR2 is SMNVEV in the germline V gene (reference sequence). The CDR3: CASSFSGTRSEAFF. The CDR3 nucleotides are TGTGCCAGCAGTTTCTCGGGGACCCGTTCTGAAGCTTTCTTT.

The chain is built from TRBV5-8 and TRBJ1-1; D is uncertain. Germline-derived CDR1 and CDR2 are SGHTS and YDEGEE. The CDR3 extends over 16 amino acids. V was cut by 0 bases and J by 1 base, with 13 bases left in between. The CDR3 spells CASSLVGSVKNTEAFF. The CDR3 coding sequence is TGTGCCAGCAGCTTGGTTGGGTCGGTAAAGAACACTGAAGCTTTCTTT.

This clone was seen a few times. The chain's CDR3 is CASRVGLGVGQPQHF. The CDR3 DNA sequence: TGTGCCAGTAGGGTCGGTTTGGGAGTGGGACAGCCCCAGCATTTT. This sequence joins TRBV19 and TRBJ1-5; D is ambiguous. The CDR3 spans 15 residues. Trimming took 6 bases from V and 7 from J, leaving 19 bases between them. Germline lookup yields CDR1 LNHDA and CDR2 SQIVND (reference sequence).

The rearrangement uses TRBV9 and TRBJ2-4; D is perhaps TRBD1 or TRBD2 (5 bases each). There are 15 residues in the CDR3. The V and J ends lost 1 base and 5 bases respectively, with 13 bases between them. Germline V gene lookup returns CDR1 SGDLS and CDR2 YYNGEE. CDR3 coding DNA: TGTGCCAGCAGCGTAACCGGGACCTTTGAAAACATTCAGTACTTC. This translates into CASSVTGTFENIQYF.

V gene TRBV30 combines with J gene TRBJ2-1; 9 nucleotides align to TRBD2. V lost 5 bases and J lost 6; bases outside the gene matches: 8. This CDR3 spans 14 amino acids. Germline V lookup: CDR1 GTSNPN, CDR2 SVGIG (reference sequence). This chain's CDR3 is CAWSPGLALNEQFF. The CDR3 DNA sequence: TGTGCCTGGTCCCCGGGACTAGCACTCAATGAGCAGTTCTTC. The entire variable domain, with the rest obtained from reference TRBV30 and TRBJ2-1, is as follows: SQTIHQWPATLVQPVGSPLSLECTVEGTSNPNLYWYRQAAGRGLQLLFYSVGIGQISSEVPQNLSASRPQDRQFILSSKKLLLSDSGFYLCAWSPGLALNEQFFGPGTRLTVL.

The gene calls are TRBV6-1 and TRBJ1-4; no firm D call. CDR3 size: 15 residues. Germline V gene data show CDR1 as MNHNS and CDR2 as SASEGT. With 1 base removed from V and 8 bases from J, the gap between germline ends came to 14 bases. The CDR3 here is CASSEGPQTREKLFF. Written as DNA, the CDR3 is TGTGCCAGCAGTGAAGGGCCCCAGACGCGGGAAAAACTGTTTTTT.

The table lists this clone with a few counts. The genes are TRBV14 and TRBJ2-1; D may be TRBD2 (6 bases). There are 14 residues in the CDR3. The ends were cut back, 1 base at V and 11 bases at J, with 15 bases in the middle. Germline CDR1 SGHDN, CDR2 FVKESK. DNA of the CDR3: TGTGCCAGCAGCCAAGCCCGTCCGGCGGGACAGCAGTTCTTC. Protein: CASSQARPAGQQFF.

The V gene is TRBV30, the J gene TRBJ1-5; 8 nucleotides align to TRBD1. The CDR3 spans 14 residues. From germline, CDR1 is GTSNPN and CDR2 SVGIG (reference sequence). V was clipped by 2 bases and J by 7 bases; unmatched bases: 7. CDR3: CAWSPLAGGQPQHF. Here the CDR3 DNA reads TGTGCCTGGAGTCCCCTTGCAGGGGGCCAGCCCCAGCATTTT.

This clone was observed a handful of times. V is TRBV7-9 and J is TRBJ2-2; D gene unclear. V was pared by 5 bases and J by 6 bases, with 4 bases between. Per the germline V gene, CDR1 is SEHNR and CDR2 is FQNEAQ (reference sequence). The CDR3 extends over 11 amino acids. CDR3: CASSRAGELFF. The CDR3 DNA sequence: TGTGCCAGCAGCCGAGCCGGGGAGCTGTTTTTT.

This clone appeared once. The rearrangement joins TRBV6-5 to TRBJ2-5, with D possibly matching TRBD1 (7 bases). Per germline, CDR1 MNHEY and CDR2 SVGAGI. Deletions cut 4 bases from V and 4 bases from J, with 13 bases between. The CDR3 has 14 residues. The CDR3 is CASSFLQGGETQYF. The CDR3 nucleotides are TGTGCCAGCAGTTTTCTTCAGGGGGGAGAGACCCAGTACTTC.

Only a few counts were recorded for this clone. The chain employs TRBV30 and TRBJ1-5; no definite D call. Germline V lookup: CDR1 GTSNPN, CDR2 SVGIG (reference sequence). The CDR3 runs 14 residues. V was cut by 0 bases and J by 4 bases, with 10 bases left in between. In DNA, the CDR3 is TGTGCCTGGAGTGTGGGGAATAGGAATCAGCCCCAGCATTTT. As protein: CAWSVGNRNQPQHF.

The J gene is TRBJ2-1, the V gene TRBV4-3; D is unresolved. Between the trimmed V and J ends, which lost 1 base and 4 bases, there was a span of 8 bases. The CDR3 is 14 residues long. CDR1 is LGHNA, CDR2 YSLEER, per germline. CDR3 amino acids: CASSQVGLYNEQFF. Here the CDR3 DNA reads TGCGCCAGCAGCCAAGTCGGGCTGTACAATGAGCAGTTCTTC.

This clone was picked up one time. V gene TRBV27 combines with J gene TRBJ1-5, with D perhaps TRBD1 (5 bases). V gave up 5 bases and J gave up 0 bases, with 17 bases separating them. The CDR3 consists of 17 residues. Germline lookup yields CDR1 MNHEY and CDR2 SMNVEV (reference sequence). CDR3 region: CASSPLGGTSSNQPQHF. The CDR3 DNA sequence: TGTGCCAGCAGTCCCCTGGGGGGAACCTCTAGCAATCAGCCCCAGCATTTT.

The chain recombines TRBV4-1 with TRBJ2-6, with a possible D match to TRBD1 (5 bases). The CDR3 covers 20 residues. The germline V gene encodes CDR1 MGHRA and CDR2 YSYEKL. V was shortened by 0 bases and J by 0 bases, with 18 bases between the two germline ends. CDR3 region: CASSQDNRGERSSGANVLTF. DNA for the CDR3: TGCGCCAGCAGCCAAGATAATAGGGGTGAAAGAAGCTCTGGGGCCAACGTCCTGACTTTC.

The chain links TRBV6-1 to TRBJ2-7; 9 positions agree with TRBD1. This CDR3 has 15 amino acids. With 4 bases clipped from V and 2 bases from J, the junction kept 6 bases outside the gene matches. Germline V gene data show CDR1 as MNHNS and CDR2 as SASEGT. The CDR3 loop is CASSAGDRVPYEQYF. CDR3 nucleotide sequence: TGTGCCAGCAGTGCAGGGGACAGGGTTCCCTACGAGCAGTACTTC.

The chain uses TRBV27 and TRBJ1-5; D gene uncertain. CDR3 length equals 12 residues. Trimming left V 3 bases short and J 3 bases short, with 3 bases between. Per the germline V gene, CDR1 is MNHEY and CDR2 is SMNVEV (reference sequence). CDR3 sequence (DNA): TGTGCCAGCAGTTTCCCCAATCAGCCCCAGCATTTT. Encoded protein: CASSFPNQPQHF.

The V call is TRBV5-1, the J call TRBJ2-2; no definite D call. CDR1 is SGHRS, CDR2 YFSETQ, per germline. CDR3 length: 12 residues. The germline V and J ends were trimmed by 0 bases and 7 bases, with 4 bases remaining between them. CDR3 coding DNA: TGCGCCAGCAGCTTGGATGGCGGGGAGCTGTTTTTT. Residues: CASSLDGGELFF.

The gene calls are TRBV7-6 and TRBJ2-1; D gene uncertain. CDR1 and CDR2 (germline): SGHVS, FNYEAQ. The V end lost 5 bases, the J end lost 2 bases, and 13 bases lay between the germline ends. CDR3 length: 15 amino acids. CDR3 residues: CASSRDWEPYNEQFF. The CDR3 DNA reads as TGTGCCAGCAGCCGTGACTGGGAACCCTACAATGAGCAGTTCTTC.

The V and J genes are TRBV6-6 and TRBJ1-1, with TRBD1 matching over 8 bases. Germline CDR1 reads MNHNY; CDR2 reads SVGAGI (reference sequence). This CDR3 spans 16 amino acids. V gave up 6 bases and J gave up 0 bases; unmatched junction bases: 9. In DNA form, the CDR3 reads TGTGCCAGCAGGGCCGGGACAGGCCTCATGAACACTGAAGCTTTCTTT. The encoded protein is CASRAGTGLMNTEAFF.

In its sample, this clone was seen once. The CDR3 sequence is CASMERGGFQDTQYF. For the CDR3, the DNA is TGTGCCAGCATGGAGCGGGGGGGCTTTCAAGATACGCAGTATTTT. The gene calls are TRBV6-1 and TRBJ2-3; TRBD2 aligns across 10 bases. The CDR3 has 15 residues. CDR1 is MNHNS and CDR2 is SASEGT in the germline V gene. V was pared by 7 bases and J by 5 bases, with 9 bases of the junction left unmatched.

This rearrangement joins TRBV27 to TRBJ1-6; no clear D. Germline V CDR1 and CDR2: MNHEY, SMNVEV (reference sequence). This CDR3 has 13 residues. Trimming left V 5 bases short and J 7 bases short, with 9 bases between. The CDR3 region is CASSLSWNSPLHF. The CDR3 region has the DNA TGTGCCAGCAGTCTCAGTTGGAATTCACCCCTCCACTTT.

This rearrangement joins TRBV19 to TRBJ2-7; TRBD1 aligns across 7 bases. V lost 5 bases and J lost 7; bases outside the gene matches: 11. The CDR3 consists of 14 residues. CDR1 and CDR2 (germline): LNHDA, SQIVND (reference sequence). CDR3 sequence (DNA): TGTGCCAGTAGTCCCCGACAGGGAAAAGGTGAGCAGTACTTC. Its translation is CASSPRQGKGEQYF.